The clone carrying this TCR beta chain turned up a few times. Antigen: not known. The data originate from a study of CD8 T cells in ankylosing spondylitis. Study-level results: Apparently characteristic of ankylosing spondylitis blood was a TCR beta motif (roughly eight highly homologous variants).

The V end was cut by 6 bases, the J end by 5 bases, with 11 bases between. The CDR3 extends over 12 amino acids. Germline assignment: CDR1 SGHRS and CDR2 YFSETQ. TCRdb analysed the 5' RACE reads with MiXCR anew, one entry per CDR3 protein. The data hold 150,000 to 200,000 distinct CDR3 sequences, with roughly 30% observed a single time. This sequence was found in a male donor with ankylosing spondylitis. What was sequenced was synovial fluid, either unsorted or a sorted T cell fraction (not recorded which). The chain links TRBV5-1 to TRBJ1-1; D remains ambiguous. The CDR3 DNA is TGCGCCAGCAAGGATCGGGGTACTGAAGCTTTCTTT. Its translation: CASKDRGTEAFF.